These 23 T cell receptor beta chains were sequenced from one sample in a study of cytomegalovirus exposure and HLA in healthy donors. The PCR used 60 Vbeta and 13 Jbeta primers. Generated by immunoSEQ multiplex PCR, the TCRdb table keeps only in-frame clones and is missing some. This table has about 140,000 clones, approximately 10% appearing once. The sample taken for sequencing was PBMCs. Receptors were obtained from a woman aged 40 to 50 in good health and CMV-seropositive.

V usage is TRBV7-2 and J usage is TRBJ1-1; D is undetermined. The V end was cut by 3 bases, the J end by 1 base, with 9 bases between. This CDR3 region has 14 residues. The germline V gene encodes CDR1 SGHTA and CDR2 FQGNSA. CDR3 sequence reads: CASSFLPGNTEAFF. The CDR3 DNA follows: TGTGCCAGCAGCTTTCTCCCGGGGAACACTGAAGCTTTCTTT. Together with reference TRBV7-2 and TRBJ1-1, the CDR3 gives the full variable domain: GAGVSQSPSNKVTEKGKDVELRCDPISGHTALYWYRQSLGQGLEFLIYFQGNSAPDKSGLPSDRFSAERTGGSVSTLTIQRTQQEDSAVYLCASSFLPGNTEAFFGQGTRLTVV.

The V gene is TRBV11-3, the J gene TRBJ2-3, with unresolved D. Germline V CDR1 and CDR2: SGHNT, YENEEA. The CDR3 has 14 residues. Deletions cut 4 bases from V and 1 base from J, with 9 bases between. The CDR3 region has the DNA TGTGCCAGCAGCTCCCAACGGGGCACAGATACGCAGTATTTT. This encodes CASSSQRGTDTQYF.

V and J are TRBV11-2 and TRBJ2-2; D is perhaps TRBD1 (5 bases). The ends were cut back, 1 base at V and 7 bases at J, with 25 bases in the middle. Germline V gene sequence: CDR1 SGHAT, CDR2 FQNNGV. The CDR3 contains 19 residues. The chain's CDR3 is CASSLAFRVQDQGGGELFF. The CDR3 region has the DNA TGTGCCAGCAGCTTAGCCTTCCGGGTCCAGGACCAGGGTGGCGGGGAGCTGTTTTTT.

This clone came up a few times. The V call is TRBV5-1, the J call TRBJ2-5; the match to TRBD2 covers 12 bases. Germline V gene data show CDR1 as SGHRS and CDR2 as YFSETQ. Trimming at V came to 3 bases and at J to 4 bases, leaving 4 bases not matched to a gene. The CDR3 covers 15 residues. The CDR3 DNA reads as TGCGCCAGCAGCTCCTCTAGCGGGGGGGGAGAGACCCAGTACTTC. This sequence encodes CASSSSSGGGETQYF.

This clone was counted a few times. J is TRBJ2-3 and V is TRBV5-1; 10 bases line up with TRBD2. The CDR3 has 16 residues. Losses at the gene ends were 4 bases for V and 6 bases for J; bases not matched to a gene: 11. The germline V gene encodes CDR1 SGHRS and CDR2 YFSETQ. CDR3 sequence: CASSPWTSGVGDTQYF. The CDR3 DNA follows: TGCGCCAGCAGCCCCTGGACTAGCGGTGTGGGGGATACGCAGTATTTT.

In regard to this clone: Here the CDR3 omits its conserved ending phenylalanine or tryptophan, so a read error is the likely source. J is TRBJ1-1 and V is TRBV29-1, with no clear D. The CDR3 loop spans 11 amino acids. CDR1 is SQVTM, CDR2 ANQGSEA, per germline. The CDR3 region has the DNA TGCAGCGTTGGTATGAAAACTGAAGCTTTCTTG. It specifies CSVGMKTEAFL.

This clone showed up just a few times. This chain joins TRBV29-1 and TRBJ1-3; a weak D match, TRBD1 (5 bases). Trimming pared 6 bases from V and 2 bases from J, leaving 14 bases between. Germline lookup yields CDR1 SQVTM and CDR2 ANQGSEA. CDR3 length: 14 residues. In nucleotides, the CDR3 is TGCAGCGTCCGGGGGGGTACGACTGGAAACACCATATATTTT. It codes for CSVRGGTTGNTIYF.

The gene calls are TRBV5-1 and TRBJ1-1; D not certain. Deletions cut 4 bases from V and 3 bases from J, with 13 bases between. This CDR3 has 14 residues. Germline V gives CDR1 SGHRS, CDR2 YFSETQ. The CDR3 region is CASSLTGADTEAFF. As DNA, the CDR3 is TGCGCCAGCAGCCTAACCGGTGCGGACACTGAAGCTTTCTTT.

This clone was recorded a few times. The J gene is TRBJ2-5, the V gene TRBV5-1; TRBD1 matches at 10 bases. The CDR3 is 16 residues long. With 4 bases clipped from V and 1 base from J, the junction kept 7 bases outside the gene matches. Germline-derived CDR1 and CDR2 are SGHRS and YFSETQ. For the CDR3, the DNA is TGCGCCAGCAGCCCCCTGGGGACAGGGGTCCAAGAGACCCAGTACTTC. The encoded protein is CASSPLGTGVQETQYF.

The chain links TRBV7-2 to TRBJ1-1; weak D call: TRBD1 (6 bases). There are 12 residues in the CDR3. CDR1 SGHTA and CDR2 FQGNSA come from the germline V gene. Trimming pared 5 bases from V and 10 bases from J, leaving 14 bases between. The CDR3, as DNA: TGTGCCAGCAGCGATCAGGGGTCGGGAGCTTTCTTT. This codes for CASSDQGSGAFF.

A remark on this clone: It is likely a read error, because the conserved phenylalanine at the end of the CDR3 is missing. The chain carries TRBV29-1 and TRBJ2-2, with TRBD1 matching 9 bases. The CDR3 contains 14 residues. The V segment lost 5 bases and the J segment 2 bases; nucleotides outside the gene matches: 3. From germline, CDR1 is SQVTM and CDR2 ANQGSEA. The CDR3 protein is CSVPGQGNTGELFV. In nucleotides, the CDR3 is TGCAGCGTTCCGGGACAGGGTAACACCGGGGAGCTGTTTGTT.

This chain uses TRBV9 with TRBJ2-5, with 7 nucleotides matching TRBD2. Gene TRBJ2-7 matches the end of the DNA better, so the J call may be wrong. The CDR3 contains 15 residues. Germline lookup yields CDR1 SGDLS and CDR2 YYNGEE. As DNA, the CDR3 is TGTGCCAGCAGTTCCTCTAGCGGTGGATTTTACGAGCAGTACTTC. Translated, it gives CASSSSSGGFYEQYF.

This clone has a count of ten or more. The chain links TRBV5-1 to TRBJ2-6; 7 nucleotides align to TRBD1. The J segment lost 0 bases and the V segment lost 0 bases, leaving 6 bases of the junction unmatched. The germline CDR1 and CDR2 sequences are SGHRS and YFSETQ. The CDR3 consists of 18 residues. The CDR3 is CASSLGGTDPSGANVLTF. The CDR3 DNA reads TGCGCCAGCAGCTTGGGGGGGACAGACCCCTCTGGGGCCAACGTCCTGACTTTC.

This clone was observed a handful of times. V gene TRBV6-4 combines with J gene TRBJ1-5, with unresolved D. This CDR3 is built from 13 residues. Germline assignment: CDR1 MRHNA and CDR2 SNTAGT. V was trimmed by 6 bases and J by 0 bases, leaving 6 bases between them. Here the CDR3 reads CASSVNSNQPQHF. The CDR3 DNA reads TGTGCCAGCAGCGTTAATAGCAATCAGCCCCAGCATTTT.

This clone was seen only a few times. Germline and junction disagree at one end, which may indicate a read error. V and J are TRBV27 and TRBJ2-7; weak D call: TRBD1 (6 bases). Germline V gene data show CDR1 as MNHEY and CDR2 as SMNVEV (reference sequence). The CDR3 covers 13 residues. In nucleotides, the CDR3 is TGTGCCAGCAGGAGACAGGAGTCCTACGAGCAGTATTTC. Translating gives CASRRQESYEQYF.

This clone was seen a few times. The rearrangement uses TRBV5-5 and TRBJ1-2; D not certain. The CDR3 length is 14 residues. The germline V and J ends were trimmed by 6 bases and 7 bases, with 19 bases remaining between them. Per the germline V gene, CDR1 is SGHKS and CDR2 is YYEKEE (reference sequence). CDR3 nucleotide sequence: TGTGCCAGCAAGCAAGGCGGATTGCAAGGTGGCTACACCTTC. It specifies CASKQGGLQGGYTF.

This clone was seen only a few times. The V and J genes are TRBV18 and TRBJ1-2; the D gene is possibly TRBD1 (6 bases). The CDR3 is 17 amino acids. The germline V and J ends were trimmed by 2 bases and 7 bases, with 23 bases remaining between them. CDR1 is KGHSH, CDR2 LQKENI, per germline. CDR3 sequence reads: CASSPVRDIFLRSGYTF. The CDR3 DNA reads as TGTGCCAGCTCACCAGTCCGGGACATCTTCCTCCGGTCTGGCTACACCTTC.

This chain links TRBV10-1 with TRBJ1-2; no reliable D call. CDR3 size: 13 residues. Per germline, CDR1 WNHNN and CDR2 SYGVQD (reference sequence). The ends were cut back, 0 bases at V and 8 bases at J, with 10 bases in the middle. The CDR3 DNA is TGCGCCAGCAGTGAGTCGGAGCCGAGGGGCTACACCTTC. Its translation: CASSESEPRGYTF.

In this sample, this clone turned up a few times. The rearrangement joins TRBV2 to TRBJ1-1, with a weak D call TRBD1 (5 bases). V was clipped by 1 base and J by 0 bases, with 6 bases between them. Germline V gene sequence: CDR1 SNHLY, CDR2 FYNNEI. The CDR3 extends over 14 amino acids. CDR3 DNA sequence: TGTGCCAGCAGTGAAGTCAGGGTGAACACTGAAGCTTTCTTT. Translation: CASSEVRVNTEAFF.

This clone was seen only a few times. The rearrangement uses TRBV27 and TRBJ1-5, with TRBD1 as a possible D gene (6 bases). The CDR3 has 13 residues. The V gene lost 3 bases and the J gene lost 12 bases, with 15 bases spanning the gap. Germline V gives CDR1 MNHEY, CDR2 SMNVEV (reference sequence). CDR3 sequence: CASSFRGPRGQHF. Written as DNA, the CDR3 is TGTGCCAGCAGTTTCAGGGGCCCTCGTGGCCAGCATTTT.

The chain links TRBV7-2 to TRBJ2-7; possibly TRBD2 for D (6 bases). V shed 2 bases and J shed 6 bases, with 11 bases lying between them. Germline V lookup: CDR1 SGHTA, CDR2 FQGNSA. The CDR3 consists of 13 residues. CDR3 region: CASSLRAGSEQYF. Written as DNA, the CDR3 is TGTGCCAGCAGCTTACGGGCGGGGTCCGAGCAGTACTTC.

Only a few counts were recorded for this clone. J is TRBJ2-1 and V is TRBV5-4; D unclear. V was shortened by 5 bases and J by 8 bases, with 17 bases between the two germline ends. The CDR3 contains 14 residues. Germline V CDR1 and CDR2: SGHNT, YYREEE (reference sequence). The CDR3 sequence is CASSFLSTHDEQFF. CDR3 bases: TGTGCCAGCAGTTTTCTCTCTACGCACGATGAGCAGTTCTTC.

This sequence joins TRBV9 and TRBJ1-3; no clear D. V was pared by 4 bases and J by 9 bases, with 17 bases between. The CDR3 consists of 14 residues. Per germline, CDR1 SGDLS and CDR2 YYNGEE. The CDR3 sequence is CASSPQGGSVTIYF. In nucleotides, the CDR3 is TGTGCCAGCAGCCCCCAAGGCGGCTCAGTCACCATATATTTT.